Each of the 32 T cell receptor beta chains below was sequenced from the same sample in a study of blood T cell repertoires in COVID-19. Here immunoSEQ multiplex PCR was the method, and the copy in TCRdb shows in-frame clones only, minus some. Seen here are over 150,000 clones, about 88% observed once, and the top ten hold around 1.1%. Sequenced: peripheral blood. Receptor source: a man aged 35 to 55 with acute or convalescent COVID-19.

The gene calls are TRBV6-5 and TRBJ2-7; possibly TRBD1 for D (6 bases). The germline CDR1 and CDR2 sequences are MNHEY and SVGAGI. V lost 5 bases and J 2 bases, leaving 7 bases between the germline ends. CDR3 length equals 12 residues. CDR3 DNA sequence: TGTGCCAGCAGTCGGACAGCCTACGAGCAGTACTTC. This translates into CASSRTAYEQYF.

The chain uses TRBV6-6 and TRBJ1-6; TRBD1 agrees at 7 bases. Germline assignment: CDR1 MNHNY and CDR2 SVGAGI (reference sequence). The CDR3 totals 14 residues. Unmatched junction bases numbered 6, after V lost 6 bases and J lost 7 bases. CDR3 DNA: TGTGCCAGCAGCCACAGGGGAGAGAATTCACCCCTCCACTTT. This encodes CASSHRGENSPLHF.

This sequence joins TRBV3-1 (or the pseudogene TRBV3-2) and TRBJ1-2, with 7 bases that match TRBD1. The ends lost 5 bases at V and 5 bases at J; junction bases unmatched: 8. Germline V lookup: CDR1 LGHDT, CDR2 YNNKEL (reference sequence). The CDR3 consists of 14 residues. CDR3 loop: CASSRDSLVYGYTF. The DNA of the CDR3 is TGTGCCAGCAGCAGGGACAGTTTAGTGTATGGCTACACCTTC.

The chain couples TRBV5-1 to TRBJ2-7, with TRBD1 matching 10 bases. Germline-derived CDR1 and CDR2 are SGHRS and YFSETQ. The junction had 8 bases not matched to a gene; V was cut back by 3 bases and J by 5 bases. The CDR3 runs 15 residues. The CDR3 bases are TGCGCCAGCAGCTCATTGACAGGGGGCATCGACGAGCAGTACTTC. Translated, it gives CASSSLTGGIDEQYF.

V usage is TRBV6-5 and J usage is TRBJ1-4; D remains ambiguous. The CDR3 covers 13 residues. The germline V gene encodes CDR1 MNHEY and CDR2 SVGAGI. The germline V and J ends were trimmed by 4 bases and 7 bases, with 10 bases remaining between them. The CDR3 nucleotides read TGTGCCAGCAGTTTAATAATCGGTGAAAAACTGTTTTTT. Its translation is CASSLIIGEKLFF.

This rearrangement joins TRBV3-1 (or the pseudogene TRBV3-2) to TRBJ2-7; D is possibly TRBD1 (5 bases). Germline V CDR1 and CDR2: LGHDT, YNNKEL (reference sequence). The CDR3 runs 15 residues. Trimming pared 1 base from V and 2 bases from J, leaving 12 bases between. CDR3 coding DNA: TGTGCCAGCAGCCAAGGCAGGGCCGGAACCTACGAGCAGTACTTC. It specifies CASSQGRAGTYEQYF.

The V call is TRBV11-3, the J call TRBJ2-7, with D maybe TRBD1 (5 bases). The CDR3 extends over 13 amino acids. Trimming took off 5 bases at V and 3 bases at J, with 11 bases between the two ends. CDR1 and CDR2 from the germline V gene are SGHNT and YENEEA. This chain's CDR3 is CASSRQQNYEQYF. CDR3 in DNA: TGTGCCAGCAGCCGACAGCAAAACTACGAGCAGTACTTC.

For the CDR3, the DNA is TGTGCCAGCAGCCTCCCAGATACGCAGTATTTT. Amino acids: CASSLPDTQYF. The chain has TRBV5-8 and TRBJ2-3; no clear D gene. Trimming cost V 4 bases and J 4 bases, with 4 bases left between them. The CDR3 spans 11 residues. CDR1 is SGHTS and CDR2 is YDEGEE in the germline V gene. The full variable domain, with the rest looked up from reference TRBV5-8 and TRBJ2-3, is EAGVTQSPTHLIKTRGQQATLRCSPISGHTSVYWYQQALGLGLQFLLWYDEGEERNRGNFPPRFSGRQFPNYSSELNVNALELEDSALYLCASSLPDTQYFGPGTRLTVL.

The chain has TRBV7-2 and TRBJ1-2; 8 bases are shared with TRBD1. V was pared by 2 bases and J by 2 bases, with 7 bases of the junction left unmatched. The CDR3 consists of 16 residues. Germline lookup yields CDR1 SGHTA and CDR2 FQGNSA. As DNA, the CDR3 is TGTGCCAGCAGCTTACAGACAGGGGTGCGGAACTATGGCTACACCTTC. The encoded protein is CASSLQTGVRNYGYTF. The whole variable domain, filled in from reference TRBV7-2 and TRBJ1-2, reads GAGVSQSPSNKVTEKGKDVELRCDPISGHTALYWYRQSLGQGLEFLIYFQGNSAPDKSGLPSDRFSAERTGGSVSTLTIQRTQQEDSAVYLCASSLQTGVRNYGYTFGSGTRLTVV.

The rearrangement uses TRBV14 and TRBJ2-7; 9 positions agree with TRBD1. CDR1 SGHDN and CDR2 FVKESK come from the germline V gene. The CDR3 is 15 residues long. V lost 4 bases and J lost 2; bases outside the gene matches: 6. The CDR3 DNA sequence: TGTGCCAGCAGCCGACGAGACAGGGGGACCTACGAGCAGTACTTC. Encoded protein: CASSRRDRGTYEQYF.

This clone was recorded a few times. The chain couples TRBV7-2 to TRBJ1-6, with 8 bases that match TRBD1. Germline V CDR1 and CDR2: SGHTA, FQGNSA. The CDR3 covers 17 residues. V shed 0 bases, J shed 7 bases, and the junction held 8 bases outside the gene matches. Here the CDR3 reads CASSLARRYRGNSPLHF. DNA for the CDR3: TGTGCCAGCAGCTTAGCGCGGAGGTACAGGGGGAATTCACCCCTCCACTTT.

The CDR3 loop is CASSPRDRGAYEQYF. CDR3 coding DNA: TGTGCCAGCAGCCCCCGGGACAGGGGGGCCTACGAGCAGTACTTC. The chain joins TRBV7-9 to TRBJ2-7; 11 bases fit TRBD1. This CDR3 contains 15 residues. After removal of 5 bases from V and 2 bases from J, the junction contained 5 bases not matched to a gene. The germline CDR1 and CDR2 sequences are SEHNR and FQNEAQ (reference sequence).

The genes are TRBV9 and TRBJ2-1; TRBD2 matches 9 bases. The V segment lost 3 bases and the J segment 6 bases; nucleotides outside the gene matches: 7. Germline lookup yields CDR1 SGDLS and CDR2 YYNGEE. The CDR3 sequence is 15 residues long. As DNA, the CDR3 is TGTGCCAGCAGCGGCGGGGGGGCCACTAGCAATGAGCAGTTCTTC. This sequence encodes CASSGGGATSNEQFF. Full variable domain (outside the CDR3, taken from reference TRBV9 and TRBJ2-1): DSGVTQTPKHLITATGQRVTLRCSPRSGDLSVYWYQQSLDQGLQFLIQYYNGEERAKGNILERFSAQQFPDLHSELNLSSLELGDSALYFCASSGGGATSNEQFFGPGTRLTVL.

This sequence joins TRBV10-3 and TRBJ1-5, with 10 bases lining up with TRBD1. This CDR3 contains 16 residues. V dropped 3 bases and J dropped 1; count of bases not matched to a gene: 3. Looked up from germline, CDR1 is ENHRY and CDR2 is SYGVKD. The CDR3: CAISEGTGVSNQPQHF. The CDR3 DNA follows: TGTGCCATCAGTGAAGGGACAGGGGTCAGCAATCAGCCCCAGCATTTT.

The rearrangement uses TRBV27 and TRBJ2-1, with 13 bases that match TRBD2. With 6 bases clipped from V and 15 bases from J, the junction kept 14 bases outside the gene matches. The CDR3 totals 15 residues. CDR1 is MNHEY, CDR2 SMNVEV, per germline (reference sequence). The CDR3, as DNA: TGTGCCAGCAGCCTAGACTCAAAGGGACTAGCGGGATTGTTCTTC. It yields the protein CASSLDSKGLAGLFF.

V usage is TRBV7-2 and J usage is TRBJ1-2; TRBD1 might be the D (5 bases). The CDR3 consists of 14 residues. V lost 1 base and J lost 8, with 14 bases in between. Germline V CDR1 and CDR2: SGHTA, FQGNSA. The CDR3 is CASSLGVDSRGYTF. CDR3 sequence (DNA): TGTGCCAGCAGCTTAGGAGTCGACAGCAGAGGCTACACCTTC.

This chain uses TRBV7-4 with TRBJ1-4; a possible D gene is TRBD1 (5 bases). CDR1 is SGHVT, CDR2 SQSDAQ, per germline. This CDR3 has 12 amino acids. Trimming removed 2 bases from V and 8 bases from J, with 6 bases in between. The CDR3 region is CASSLRQEKLFF. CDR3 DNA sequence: TGTGCCAGCAGCTTACGACAGGAAAAACTGTTTTTT.

CDR3: CASSDSGVTDTQYF. The CDR3 nucleotides are TGTGCCAGCAGTGATAGCGGGGTAACAGATACGCAGTATTTT. This chain connects TRBV25-1 to TRBJ2-3; the match to TRBD2 covers 8 bases. The V and J ends lost 3 bases and 3 bases, in that order; junction bases with no gene match: 2. The germline gives CDR1 MGHDK, CDR2 SYGVNS. This CDR3 is 14 amino acids long.

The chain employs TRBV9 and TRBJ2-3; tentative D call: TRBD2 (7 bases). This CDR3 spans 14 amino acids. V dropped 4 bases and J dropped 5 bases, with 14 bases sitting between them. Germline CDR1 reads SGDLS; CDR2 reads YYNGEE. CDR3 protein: CASSPWGGQDTQYF. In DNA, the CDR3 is TGTGCCAGCAGCCCGTGGGGGGGGCAAGATACGCAGTATTTT.

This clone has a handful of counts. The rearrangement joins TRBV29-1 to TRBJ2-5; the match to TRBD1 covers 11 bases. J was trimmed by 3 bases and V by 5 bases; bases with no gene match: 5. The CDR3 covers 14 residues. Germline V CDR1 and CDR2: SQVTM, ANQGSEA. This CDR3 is CSVTRTGGEETQYF. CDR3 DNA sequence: TGCAGCGTTACCAGGACAGGGGGCGAAGAGACCCAGTACTTC.

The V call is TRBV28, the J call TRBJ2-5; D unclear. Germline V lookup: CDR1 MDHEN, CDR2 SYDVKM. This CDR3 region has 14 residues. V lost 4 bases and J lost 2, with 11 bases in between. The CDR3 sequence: CASSSADKQETQYF. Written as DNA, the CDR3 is TGTGCCAGCAGTTCGGCCGACAAGCAAGAGACCCAGTACTTC.

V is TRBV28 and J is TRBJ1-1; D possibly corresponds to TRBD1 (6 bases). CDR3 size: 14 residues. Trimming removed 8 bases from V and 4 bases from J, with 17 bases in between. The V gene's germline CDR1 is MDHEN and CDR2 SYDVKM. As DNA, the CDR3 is TGTGCCAGCCGCAGGCCAGGGGCCGGCACTGAAGCTTTCTTT. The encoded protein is CASRRPGAGTEAFF.

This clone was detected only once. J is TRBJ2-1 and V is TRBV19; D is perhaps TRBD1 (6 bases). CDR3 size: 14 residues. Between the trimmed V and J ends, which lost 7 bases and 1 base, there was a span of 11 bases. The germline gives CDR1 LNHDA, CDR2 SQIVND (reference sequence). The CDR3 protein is CASMGARSYNEQFF. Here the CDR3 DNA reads TGTGCCAGTATGGGGGCAAGGTCCTACAATGAGCAGTTCTTC.

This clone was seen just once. CDR3 sequence (DNA): TGTGCCAGCAGTCCCAGGACAGGGTTGGAGACCCAGTACTTC. It codes for CASSPRTGLETQYF. V is TRBV25-1 and J is TRBJ2-5; 8 bases agree with TRBD1. The CDR3 sequence is 14 residues long. V lost 5 bases and J lost 5; bases outside the gene matches: 7. Germline-derived CDR1 and CDR2 are MGHDK and SYGVNS. Supplemented by reference TRBV25-1 and TRBJ2-5, the full variable domain reads EADIYQTPRYLVIGTGKKITLECSQTMGHDKMYWYQQDPGMELHLIHYSYGVNSTEKGDLSSESTVSRIRTEHFPLTLESARPSHTSQYLCASSPRTGLETQYFGPGTRLLVL.

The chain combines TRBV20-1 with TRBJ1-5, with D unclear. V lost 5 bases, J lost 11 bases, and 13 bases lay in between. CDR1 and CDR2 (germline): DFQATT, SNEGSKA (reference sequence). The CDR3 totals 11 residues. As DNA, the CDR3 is TGCAGTGCTCCTGGGCGGGTGGCCCAGCATTTT. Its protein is CSAPGRVAQHF.

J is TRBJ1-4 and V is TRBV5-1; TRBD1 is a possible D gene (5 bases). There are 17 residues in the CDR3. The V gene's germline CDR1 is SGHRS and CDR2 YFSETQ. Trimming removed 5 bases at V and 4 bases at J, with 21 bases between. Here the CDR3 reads CASSLGTTSSFNEKLFF. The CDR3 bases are TGCGCCAGCAGTCTAGGGACTACCTCTTCCTTTAATGAAAAACTGTTTTTT. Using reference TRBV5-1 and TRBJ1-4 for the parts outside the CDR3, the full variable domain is KAGVTQTPRYLIKTRGQQVTLSCSPISGHRSVSWYQQTPGQGLQFLFEYFSETQRNKGNFPGRFSGRQFSNSRSEMNVSTLELGDSALYLCASSLGTTSSFNEKLFFGSGTQLSVL.

DNA of the CDR3: TGTGCCATCAGCAGCGGACAGCAAGCTAACTATGGCTACACCTTC. Its translation is CAISSGQQANYGYTF. The chain joins TRBV10-3 to TRBJ1-2; possible D gene TRBD1, 6 bases. The CDR3 contains 15 residues. The germline CDR1 and CDR2 sequences are ENHRY and SYGVKD. V was shortened by 6 bases and J by 0 bases, with 14 bases between the two germline ends.

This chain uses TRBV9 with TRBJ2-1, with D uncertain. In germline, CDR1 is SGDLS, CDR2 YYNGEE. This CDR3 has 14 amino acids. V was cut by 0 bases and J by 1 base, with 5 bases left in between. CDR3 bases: TGTGCCAGCAGCGTAGTTTCTTCCTACAATGAGCAGTTCTTC. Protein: CASSVVSSYNEQFF. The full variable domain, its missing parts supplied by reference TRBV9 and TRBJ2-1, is DSGVTQTPKHLITATGQRVTLRCSPRSGDLSVYWYQQSLDQGLQFLIQYYNGEERAKGNILERFSAQQFPDLHSELNLSSLELGDSALYFCASSVVSSYNEQFFGPGTRLTVL.

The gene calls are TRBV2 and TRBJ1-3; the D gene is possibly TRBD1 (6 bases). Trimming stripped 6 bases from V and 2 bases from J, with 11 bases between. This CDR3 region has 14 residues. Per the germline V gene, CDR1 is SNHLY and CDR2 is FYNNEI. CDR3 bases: TGTGCCAGCAGCGGATGGACAGCTGGAAACACCATATATTTT. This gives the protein CASSGWTAGNTIYF.

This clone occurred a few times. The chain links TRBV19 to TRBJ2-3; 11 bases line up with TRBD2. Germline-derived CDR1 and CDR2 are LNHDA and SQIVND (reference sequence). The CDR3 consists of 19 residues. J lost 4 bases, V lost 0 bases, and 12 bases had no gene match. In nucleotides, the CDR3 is TGTGCCAGTAGTATAGATGCCCCCCTAGCGGGGGGCATCGCAGATACGCAGTATTTT. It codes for CASSIDAPLAGGIADTQYF.

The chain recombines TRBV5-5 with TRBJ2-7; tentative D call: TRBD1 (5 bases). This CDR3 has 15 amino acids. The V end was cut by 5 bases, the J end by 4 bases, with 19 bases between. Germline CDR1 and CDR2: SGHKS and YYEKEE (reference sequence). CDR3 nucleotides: TGTGCCAGCAGACCGGACACCAAGGCTGCTTACGAGCAGTACTTC. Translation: CASRPDTKAAYEQYF.

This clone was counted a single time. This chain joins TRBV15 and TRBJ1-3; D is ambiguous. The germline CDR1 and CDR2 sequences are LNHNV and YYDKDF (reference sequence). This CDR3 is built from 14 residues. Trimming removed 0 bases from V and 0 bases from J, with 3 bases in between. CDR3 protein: CATSRDLSGNTIYF. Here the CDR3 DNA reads TGTGCCACCAGCAGAGATCTCTCTGGAAACACCATATATTTT.